This T cell receptor (beta chain) is from a study of OX40 agonist ivuxolimab in advanced cancers. About the study: The study enrolled dose-escalation patients with hepatocellular carcinoma, melanoma, renal cell or head and neck cancer. Whole-study findings and limits: It was also the case that some nonresponders had low normalized T-cell clonal expansion.

This clone was seen once. What it binds is not known. Repertoires were generated with immunoSEQ multiplex PCR, while TCRdb's copy carries only in-frame clones and drops some. This repertoire shows some 25,000 clones, just under 80% found once; its top ten account for about 25%. The V gene's germline CDR1 is MDHEN and CDR2 SYDVKM. Deletions cut 5 bases from V and 2 bases from J, with 13 bases between. This CDR3 is built from 14 residues. The V and J genes are TRBV28 and TRBJ2-7; D may be TRBD2 (7 bases). The specimen was CD4+ or CD8+ T cells sorted from blood, collected in a trial of the OX40 agonist ivuxolimab. The TCR sequence derives from an adult with an advanced solid tumor such as melanoma, head and neck, liver or kidney cancer. The DNA of the CDR3 is TGTGCCAGCAGTCAAGAGGGGGGGCCCTACGAGCAGTACTTC. As protein: CASSQEGGPYEQYF.